This TCR beta chain appears in the sequencing data of a study of blood T cell repertoires in COVID-19 (dated by TCRdb to 2018 to 2020). With regard to the full study: Samples from collaborators originated in the United States, Italy and Spain and spanned both the acute and convalescent phases of COVID-19. The prospective study material was composed of cDNA or gDNA derived from T cells, B-cell-depleted T cells, or PBMCs. Deeply sampled blood TCRbeta repertoires from subjects exposed to, actively infected with, or recovered from COVID-19 were included in the dataset. A freely available public database, intended as a resource for researchers studying the immune response to SARS-CoV-2, is where the repertoires were released. The samples were drawn from the first 160 participants of the ongoing ImmuneRACE study and from about 1,200 subjects provided by 6 global collaborators. Nearly every sample came with metadata listing a de-identified subject ID, COVID-19 status, age in years and sex. Where HLA class I and class II types were available, the types were taken from metadata supplied by the sample provider, not from assay-based typing. General study outcomes and caveats: The amount of clinical and demographic metadata varied by source and participant and was provided uncurated.

With respect to this clone: Its antigen is not yet known. Per-nucleotide qualities are absent, and no much larger clonotype sits a single base away.

Whole blood was collected in K2EDTA tubes by collaborating institutions according to the institutions' own protocols. For TCRbeta analysis, collaborators shipped samples in one of three forms: frozen whole blood, isolated PBMCs, or DNA extracted from either of those sample types. The immunoSEQ Assay, a bias-controlled multiplex PCR, was used to amplify TCRbeta CDR3 regions from genomic DNA. Turning to the authors' computational methods: The number of nucleated cells in each sample was estimated by amplification of reference gene primers within the assay. Sequence reads were collapsed and filtered to measure the absolute abundance of every unique TCRbeta CDR3 rearrangement. For each sample, productive Simpson clonality was calculated as the square root of Simpson's diversity index over productive rearrangements. Drawn from immuneACCESS, this table holds only the in-frame rearrangements with V and J called that TCRdb kept. Clones are partly lost; checked studies trace under half to an unresolved V gene and leave the rest unexplained. D and trimming were read from the DNA, whereas the V and J calls and clone size are those reported in that table. Recorded for this sample are about 440,000 clones; about 89% of them occurred a single time. Jointly, the top ten make up roughly 4% of the sample.

Input material: peripheral blood. This receptor was identified in a woman aged 25 to 39 with acute or convalescent COVID-19.

The CDR3 region has the sequence CASSFIRNEQFF. The sequence in DNA is TGTGCCAGCAGCTTTATTCGCAATGAGCAGTTCTTC. This chain is built from TRBV12-3 or TRBV12-4 and TRBJ2-1; the D gene is unclear. Trimming at the junction amounts to 6 bases on V and 6 bases on J, and the germline ends lie 9 bases apart. Including the terminal cysteine and phenylalanine, the CDR3 comprises 12 residues. This entry keeps only the CDR3 DNA: 36 bases, framed from base 1.